The subject of this entry is one T cell receptor (beta chain). Its antigen remains undetermined. Within one base of it there is no much larger clone, and no base qualities were kept. The CDR3 regions of human TCRbeta chains were analyzed by immunosequencing. Per the authors' processing: TCRs in the repertoires were matched against a reference library of SARS-CoV-2-specific TCRs that had been generated with the MIRA antigen-specificity platform. Breadth was defined as the fraction of unique TCRs that were SARS-CoV-2-associated, and depth was defined as the fraction of total T cells that were SARS-CoV-2-associated. Using the MIRA data, every spike-specific TCR was mapped to the spike region that the TCR reacted to and assigned to either a CD4 or a CD8 class. Log10-transformed breadth and depth values were compared by one-way ANOVA with Sidak's multiple comparisons tests. The immuneACCESS repertoire file appears here via TCRdb, limited to in-frame rearrangements. These files lack a portion of the clones; in checked studies, under half of the deficit traces to unresolved V genes, and the cause of the others is not known. V, J and clone size reflect that table, while D and trimming were determined from the DNA. Here the sample has around 130,000 clones; about 90% occur a single time. The ten largest clones add up to around 20% of the sample.

The CDR3 has 15 amino acids, counting the end cysteine and phenylalanine. Of the read, only the CDR3 DNA is kept; its 45 bases are in frame from base 1. The data were obtained in a study of T cell responses to AZD1222 COVID-19 vaccine listed by TCRdb under 2021. Study-wide context: TCR sequencing was performed for 230 to 250 trial participants, of whom about 200 were given two doses of AZD1222 and approximately 26 were given two doses of MenACWY control vaccine. Trial participants were enrolled by age into subgroups of 18-55, 56-69 and 70-plus years, and 148, 28 and 57 TCR-sequenced participants, respectively, were included in these subgroups.

The label giving this sample's time point can be read as: baseline before first vaccination. The sample's treatment or condition label, in plain terms: meningococcal conjugate vaccine given as trial control. Samples from vaccinated people were obtained from the UK trials COV001 and COV002, which included a single-blind randomized controlled phase 2/3 trial of AZD1222 (ChAdOx1 nCoV-19) in healthy adults. For TCRbeta chain sequencing, PBMC samples from trial participants were taken at day 0 and at day 28 after the second dose. Study-level results and caveats: Spike-specific TCR breadth and depth rose significantly after two AZD1222 doses compared with day 0 and with MenACWY recipients. The vaccine-associated CD4 TCRs covered the entire spike protein, and the dominant responses fell in regions 160-218 and 743-854. Most participants were white British and females outnumbered males, and the authors suggested that clonal diversity may have been underestimated. No day 14 peak-response samples were available, so repertoires were characterized only after the peak T cell response. The 56-69-year group was small, and its depth increase did not reach significance, likely because of low power. Conclusions about previously exposed vaccinees are limited, since just five to seven AZD1222 recipients were seropositive for SARS-CoV-2 at baseline. Reportedly, close to half of the unique spike-specific TCRs recognized epitopes lying outside the regions that are mutated in the B.1.351 and B.1.1.7 variants.

The clonotype was recovered from an adult in good health. The sequence is built from TRBV21-1 and TRBJ2-7; the table's TRBD2 call for D was not verified on the DNA. TRBV21-1 is a listed pseudogene. Sequenced material: peripheral blood, taken on day 0 of MenACWY control vaccination. The CDR3 amino acid sequence is: CATPSRRKSAYEQYF. The DNA sequence is given as TGTGCCACTCCCAGTAGGAGGAAGTCGGCCTACGAGCAGTACTTC.